This T cell receptor beta chain was captured by sequencing in a study of graft-versus-host responses after intestinal transplantation. Background on the study: Anti-thymocyte globulin served as induction for all recipients, who then took tacrolimus and steroids for about 3 years. Study-level results: Peak GvH clone levels in circulation were associated with early post-transplant HvG declines.

Produced via immunoSEQ multiplex PCR; TCRdb's table is partial and in-frame only. The sample shows over 45,000 clones, about 90% of them seen only once. A remark on this clone: Its specificity is not known.

The input for sequencing was PBMCs, taken 26 days after transplant. The source of this sequence is a human patient who received an intestinal transplant, so some T cells may come from the graft donor.

CDR3 sequence reads: CASSPRVARGNTEAFF. In DNA, the CDR3 is TGTGCCAGCAGTCCACGGGTGGCGCGGGGGAACACTGAAGCTTTCTTT. The chain carries TRBV28 and TRBJ1-1, with D uncertain. This CDR3 comprises 16 residues. The V end was cut by 5 bases, the J end by 1 base, with 17 bases between. Germline V gives CDR1 MDHEN, CDR2 SYDVKM. Filled out from reference TRBV28 and TRBJ1-1, the complete variable domain reads DVKVTQSSRYLVKRTGEKVFLECVQDMDHENMFWYRQDPGLGLRLIYFSYDVKMKEKGDIPEGYSVSREKKERFSLILESASTNQTSMYLCASSPRVARGNTEAFFGQGTRLTVV.